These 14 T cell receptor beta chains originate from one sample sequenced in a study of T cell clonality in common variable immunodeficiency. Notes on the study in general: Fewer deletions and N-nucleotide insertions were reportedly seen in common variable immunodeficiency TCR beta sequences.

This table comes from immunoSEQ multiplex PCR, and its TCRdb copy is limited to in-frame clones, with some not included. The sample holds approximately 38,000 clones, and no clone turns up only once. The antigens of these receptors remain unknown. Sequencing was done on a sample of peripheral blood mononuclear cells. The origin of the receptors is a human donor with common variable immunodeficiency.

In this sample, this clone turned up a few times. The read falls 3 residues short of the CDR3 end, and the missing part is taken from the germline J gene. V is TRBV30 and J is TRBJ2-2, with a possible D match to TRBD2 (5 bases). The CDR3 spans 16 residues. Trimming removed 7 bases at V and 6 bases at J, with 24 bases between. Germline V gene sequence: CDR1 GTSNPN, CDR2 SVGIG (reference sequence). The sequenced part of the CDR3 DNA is TGTGCCTCCCCGGGCTATGTGGGCGCGGGTCCCGGGGAG. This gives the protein CASPGYVGAGPGE. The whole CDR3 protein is CASPGYVGAGPGELFF.

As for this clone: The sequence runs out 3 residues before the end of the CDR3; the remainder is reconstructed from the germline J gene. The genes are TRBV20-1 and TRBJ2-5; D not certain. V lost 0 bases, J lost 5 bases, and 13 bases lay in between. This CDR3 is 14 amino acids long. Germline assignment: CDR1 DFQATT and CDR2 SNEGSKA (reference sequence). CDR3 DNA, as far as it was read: TGCAGTGCTAGAGATCTGGCAAGGTGGGAGACC. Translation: CSARDLARWET. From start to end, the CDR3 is CSARDLARWETQYF.

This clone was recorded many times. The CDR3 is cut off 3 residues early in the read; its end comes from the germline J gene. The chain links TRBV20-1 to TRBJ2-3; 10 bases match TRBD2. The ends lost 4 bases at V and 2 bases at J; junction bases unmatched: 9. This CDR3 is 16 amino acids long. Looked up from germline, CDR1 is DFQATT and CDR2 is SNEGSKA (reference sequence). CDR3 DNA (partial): TGCAGTGCTAACTCTCTAGCGGGGGCCATCACAGATACG. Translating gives CSANSLAGAITDT. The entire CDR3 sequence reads CSANSLAGAITDTQYF.

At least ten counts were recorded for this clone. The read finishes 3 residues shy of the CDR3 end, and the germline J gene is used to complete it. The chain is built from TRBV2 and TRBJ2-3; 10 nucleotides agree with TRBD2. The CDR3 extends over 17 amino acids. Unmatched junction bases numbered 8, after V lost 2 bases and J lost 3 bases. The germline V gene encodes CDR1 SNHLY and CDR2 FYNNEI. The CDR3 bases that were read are TGTGCCAGCAGTGAAAGGGCTAGCGGGAGAGGAACAGATACG. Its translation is CASSERASGRGTDT. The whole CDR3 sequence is CASSERASGRGTDTQYF. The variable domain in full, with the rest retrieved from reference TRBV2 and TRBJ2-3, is EPEVTQTPSHQVTQMGQEVILRCVPISNHLYFYWYRQILGQKVEFLVSFYNNEISEKSEIFDDQFSVERPDGSNFTLKIRSTKLEDSAMYFCASSERASGRGTDTQYFGPGTRLTVL.

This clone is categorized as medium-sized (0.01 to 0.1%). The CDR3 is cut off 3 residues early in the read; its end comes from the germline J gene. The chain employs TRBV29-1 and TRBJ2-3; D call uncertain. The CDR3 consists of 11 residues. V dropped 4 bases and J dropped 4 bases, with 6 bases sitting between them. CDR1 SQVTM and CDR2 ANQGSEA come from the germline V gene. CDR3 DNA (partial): TGCAGCGTTGCTGAGGCAGATACG. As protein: CSVAEADT. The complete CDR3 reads CSVAEADTQYF.

The CDR3 here is CASSISGLGGYEQYF. The DNA read from the CDR3 is TGTGCCAGTAGTATATCGGGACTAGGGGGCTACGAG. The rearrangement joins TRBV19 to TRBJ2-7; 8 bases match TRBD2. The DNA ends 3 residues before the CDR3 does, and the rest of the CDR3 is filled in from the germline J gene. Germline V lookup: CDR1 LNHDA, CDR2 SQIVND (reference sequence). The V and J ends lost 2 bases and 3 bases, in that order; junction bases with no gene match: 6. This CDR3 region has 15 residues.

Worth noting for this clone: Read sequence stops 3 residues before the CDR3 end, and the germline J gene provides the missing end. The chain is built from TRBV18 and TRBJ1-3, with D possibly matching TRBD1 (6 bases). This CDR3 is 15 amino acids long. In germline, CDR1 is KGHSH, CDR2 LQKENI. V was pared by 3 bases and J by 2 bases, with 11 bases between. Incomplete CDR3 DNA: TGTGCCAGCTCACCGTCGACAGGCACTGGAAACACC. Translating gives CASSPSTGTGNT. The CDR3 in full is CASSPSTGTGNTIYF.

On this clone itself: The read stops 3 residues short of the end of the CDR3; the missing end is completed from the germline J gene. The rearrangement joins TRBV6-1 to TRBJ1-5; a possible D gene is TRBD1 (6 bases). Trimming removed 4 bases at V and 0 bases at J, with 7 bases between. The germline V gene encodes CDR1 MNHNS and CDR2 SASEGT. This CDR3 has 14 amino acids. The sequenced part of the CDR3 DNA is TGTGCCAGCAGTGGGGACAATAGCAATCAGCCC. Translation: CASSGDNSNQP. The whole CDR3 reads CASSGDNSNQPQHF.

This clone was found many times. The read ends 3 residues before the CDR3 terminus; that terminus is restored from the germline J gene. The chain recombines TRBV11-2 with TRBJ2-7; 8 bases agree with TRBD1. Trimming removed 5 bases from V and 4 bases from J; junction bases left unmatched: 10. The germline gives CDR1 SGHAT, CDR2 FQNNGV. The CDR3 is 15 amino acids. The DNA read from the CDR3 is TGTGCCAGCAGCCCTGACAGGGGCGAGGGGTACGAG. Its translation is CASSPDRGEGYE. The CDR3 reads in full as CASSPDRGEGYEQYF.

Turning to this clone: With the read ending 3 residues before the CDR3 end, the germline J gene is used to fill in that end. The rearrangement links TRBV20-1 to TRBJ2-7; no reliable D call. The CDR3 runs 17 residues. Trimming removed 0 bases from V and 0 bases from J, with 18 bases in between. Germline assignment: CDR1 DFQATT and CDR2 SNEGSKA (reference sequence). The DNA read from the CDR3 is TGCAGTGCTAGAGATCCTAGTCGCAACGGCGCCTCCTACGAG. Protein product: CSARDPSRNGASYE. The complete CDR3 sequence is CSARDPSRNGASYEQYF.

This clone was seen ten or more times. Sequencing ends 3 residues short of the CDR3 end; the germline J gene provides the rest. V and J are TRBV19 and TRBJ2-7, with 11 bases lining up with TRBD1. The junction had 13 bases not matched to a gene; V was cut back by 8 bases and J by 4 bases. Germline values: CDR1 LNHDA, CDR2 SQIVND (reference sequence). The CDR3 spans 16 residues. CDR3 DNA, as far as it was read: TGTGCCAGTGGAGCCGGTACGGGACAGGGGGTTTACGAG. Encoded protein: CASGAGTGQGVYE. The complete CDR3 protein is CASGAGTGQGVYEQYF.

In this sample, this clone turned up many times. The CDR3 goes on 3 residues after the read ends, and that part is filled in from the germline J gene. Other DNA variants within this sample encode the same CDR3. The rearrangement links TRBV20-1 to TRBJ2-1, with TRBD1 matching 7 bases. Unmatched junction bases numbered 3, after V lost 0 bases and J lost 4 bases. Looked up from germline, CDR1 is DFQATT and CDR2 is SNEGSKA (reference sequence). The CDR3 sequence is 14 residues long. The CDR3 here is CSARDRQGYNEQFF. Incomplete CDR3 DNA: TGCAGTGCTAGAGATCGACAGGGTTACAATGAG.

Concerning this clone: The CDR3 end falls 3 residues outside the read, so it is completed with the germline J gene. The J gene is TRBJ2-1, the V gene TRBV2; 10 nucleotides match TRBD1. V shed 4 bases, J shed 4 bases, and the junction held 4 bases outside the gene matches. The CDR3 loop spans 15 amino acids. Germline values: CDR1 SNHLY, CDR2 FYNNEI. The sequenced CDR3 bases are TGTGCCAGCAGTGCGGACAGGGGGTGGTACAATGAG. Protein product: CASSADRGWYNE. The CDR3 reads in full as CASSADRGWYNEQFF. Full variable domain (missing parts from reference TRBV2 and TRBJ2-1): EPEVTQTPSHQVTQMGQEVILRCVPISNHLYFYWYRQILGQKVEFLVSFYNNEISEKSEIFDDQFSVERPDGSNFTLKIRSTKLEDSAMYFCASSADRGWYNEQFFGPGTRLTVL.

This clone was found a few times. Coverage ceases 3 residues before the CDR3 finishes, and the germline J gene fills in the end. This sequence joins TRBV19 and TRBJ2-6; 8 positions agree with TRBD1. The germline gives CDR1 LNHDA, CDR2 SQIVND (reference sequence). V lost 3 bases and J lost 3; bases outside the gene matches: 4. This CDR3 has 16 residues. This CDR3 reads CASSIQGAGGANVLTF. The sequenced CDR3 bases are TGTGCCAGTAGTATCCAGGGGGCTGGTGGGGCCAACGTC.